Each of the 32 T cell receptor beta chains below was sequenced from the same sample in a study of blood T cells in healthy people across ages. It was with a sample-barcoded 5' primer and a J-beta primer mix that a second PCR of about 6 to 12 cycles was run. One entry per CDR3 protein, called by TCRdb with MiXCR from the 5' RACE reads. The sample yields 1.6 million or so distinct CDR3 sequences, around 36% seen once. The source material was blood. The origin of the receptors is a woman under 40 in good health.

There are a few counts of this clonotype. V usage is TRBV29-1 and J usage is TRBJ2-5, with D possibly being TRBD1 or TRBD2 (5 bases each). V lost 3 bases, J lost 2 bases, and 10 bases lay in between. Germline-derived CDR1 and CDR2 are SQVTM and ANQGSEA. The CDR3 runs 13 residues. CDR3 sequence (DNA): TGCAGCGTTGAGGGGGTAACGCAAGAGACCCAGTACTTC. As protein: CSVEGVTQETQYF.

The chain combines TRBV9 with TRBJ2-5; maybe TRBD1 (6 bases). The CDR3 loop spans 16 amino acids. Trimming removed 0 bases from V and 4 bases from J, with 16 bases in between. Germline V gene data show CDR1 as SGDLS and CDR2 as YYNGEE. In nucleotides, the CDR3 is TGTGCCAGCAGCGTAGGGGGGCTCTCGAGTAGAGAGACCCAGTACTTC. Amino acid sequence: CASSVGGLSSRETQYF.

This sequence joins TRBV15 and TRBJ2-6; D is undetermined. V was shortened by 5 bases and J by 1 base, with 3 bases between the two germline ends. Germline CDR1 LNHNV, CDR2 YYDKDF (reference sequence). The CDR3 contains 13 residues. The CDR3 DNA sequence: TGTGCCACCAGCGCATCTGGGGCCAACGTCCTGACTTTC. This encodes CATSASGANVLTF.

The V and J genes are TRBV9 and TRBJ2-5, with 7 bases matching TRBD1. Germline V CDR1 and CDR2: SGDLS, YYNGEE. Trimming took 3 bases from V and 5 from J; bases not matched to a gene: 13. The CDR3 is 16 residues long. The CDR3, as DNA: TGTGCCAGCAGCGGAGGGGGCGGATCTATTAGGGAGACCCAGTACTTC. Encoded protein: CASSGGGGSIRETQYF. The variable domain in full, with the rest retrieved from reference TRBV9 and TRBJ2-5, is DSGVTQTPKHLITATGQRVTLRCSPRSGDLSVYWYQQSLDQGLQFLIQYYNGEERAKGNILERFSAQQFPDLHSELNLSSLELGDSALYFCASSGGGGSIRETQYFGPGTRLLVL.

V gene TRBV20-1 combines with J gene TRBJ2-5; 10 bases align to TRBD2. Near its end, the DNA agrees better with TRBJ2-7, so the J call may be wrong. Germline lookup yields CDR1 DFQATT and CDR2 SNEGSKA (reference sequence). CDR3 size: 15 residues. In DNA, the CDR3 is TGCAGTGCTAGATCGACTAGCGGGTTCTCCTACGAGCAGTACTTC. Its translation is CSARSTSGFSYEQYF.

The CDR3 nucleotides read TGTGCCAGCAGCCCCGGGAGCGGCGTCCAAGAGACCCAGTACTTC. Translated, it gives CASSPGSGVQETQYF. The chain links TRBV27 to TRBJ2-5, with D perhaps matching TRBD2 (6 bases). V dropped 6 bases and J dropped 1 base, with 15 bases sitting between them. This CDR3 contains 15 residues. Germline CDR1 and CDR2: MNHEY and SMNVEV (reference sequence).

This clonotype showed up many times. The rearrangement joins TRBV29-1 to TRBJ2-7; a possible D gene is TRBD1 (5 bases). The CDR3 covers 14 residues. Germline loops: CDR1 SQVTM, CDR2 ANQGSEA. Trimming cost V 4 bases and J 2 bases, with 15 bases left between them. CDR3 bases: TGCAGCGTTGTTGGGCTCCAGGGCGCCTACGAGCAGTACTTC. Translating gives CSVVGLQGAYEQYF.

The DNA of the CDR3 is TGTGCCAGCAGATCCGGACGGAGCACTCGACAAGAGACCCAGTACTTC. Residues: CASRSGRSTRQETQYF. The chain has TRBV7-9 and TRBJ2-5; D gene unclear. V was shortened by 6 bases and J by 2 bases, with 19 bases between the two germline ends. Looked up from germline, CDR1 is SEHNR and CDR2 is FQNEAQ (reference sequence). CDR3 length: 16 amino acids.

This clonotype occurred a few times. This chain connects TRBV4-1 to TRBJ2-1, with D perhaps matching TRBD2 (5 bases). This CDR3 spans 15 amino acids. The V and J ends lost 8 bases and 5 bases respectively, with 19 bases between them. In germline, CDR1 is MGHRA, CDR2 YSYEKL. The CDR3: CASEGPGLAHNEQFF. The CDR3 region has the DNA TGCGCCAGCGAAGGCCCGGGTCTAGCTCACAATGAGCAGTTCTTC.

This clonotype came up many times. The CDR3 loop reads CSARDPRREAYEQYF. The CDR3 DNA reads as TGCAGTGCTAGAGACCCGCGGCGGGAGGCCTACGAGCAGTACTTC. V gene TRBV20-1 combines with J gene TRBJ2-7, with TRBD2 matching 8 bases. The CDR3 runs 15 residues. Germline CDR1 DFQATT, CDR2 SNEGSKA (reference sequence). V shed 0 bases, J shed 2 bases, and the junction held 6 bases outside the gene matches.

This rearrangement joins TRBV2 to TRBJ2-3; D remains unclear. Trimming took off 7 bases at V and 0 bases at J, with 11 bases between the two ends. CDR1 SNHLY and CDR2 FYNNEI come from the germline V gene. The CDR3 consists of 14 residues. The CDR3 nucleotides read TGTGCCAGCAAGACTTCCCCTAGCACAGATACGCAGTATTTT. Protein sequence: CASKTSPSTDTQYF.

This rearrangement joins TRBV6-1 to TRBJ2-3; no firm D call. Germline CDR1 is MNHNS and CDR2 is SASEGT. This CDR3 has 15 amino acids. Trimming took off 4 bases at V and 2 bases at J, with 13 bases between the two ends. CDR3 amino acids: CASSGEINPTDTQYF. The DNA of the CDR3 is TGTGCCAGCAGTGGGGAAATCAACCCCACAGATACGCAGTATTTT.

This clonotype was seen a single time. The rearrangement uses TRBV29-1 and TRBJ2-2, with D possibly TRBD2 on 5 matching bases. V was trimmed by 0 bases and J by 3 bases, leaving 11 bases between them. The germline gives CDR1 SQVTM, CDR2 ANQGSEA. The CDR3 has 15 amino acids. This CDR3 reads CSVEDPGSYTGELFF. In nucleotides, the CDR3 is TGCAGCGTTGAAGATCCGGGGTCTTACACCGGGGAGCTGTTTTTT.

This clonotype turned up a few times. The CDR3: CASSLDIPATGSEQYF. DNA of the CDR3: TGCGCCAGCAGCTTGGACATTCCCGCAACTGGGAGCGAGCAGTACTTC. This chain links TRBV5-1 with TRBJ2-7; a weak D match, TRBD2 (5 bases). CDR1 is SGHRS, CDR2 YFSETQ, per germline. Trimming removed 0 bases from V and 6 bases from J, with 19 bases in between. This CDR3 spans 16 amino acids. The variable domain in full, with the rest retrieved from reference TRBV5-1 and TRBJ2-7, is KAGVTQTPRYLIKTRGQQVTLSCSPISGHRSVSWYQQTPGQGLQFLFEYFSETQRNKGNFPGRFSGRQFSNSRSEMNVSTLELGDSALYLCASSLDIPATGSEQYFGPGTRLTVT.

This chain uses TRBV20-1 with TRBJ2-6; 9 positions match TRBD1. This CDR3 has 16 amino acids. The V and J ends lost 1 base and 2 bases, in that order; junction bases with no gene match: 3. Germline V gene sequence: CDR1 DFQATT, CDR2 SNEGSKA (reference sequence). The CDR3 protein is CSARGDRGTGANVLTF. DNA of the CDR3: TGCAGTGCTAGAGGTGACAGGGGGACTGGGGCCAACGTCCTGACTTTC.

The V and J genes are TRBV28 and TRBJ2-5; 7 bases match TRBD2. CDR3 length: 17 residues. V gave up 2 bases and J gave up 2 bases; unmatched junction bases: 11. Per germline, CDR1 MDHEN and CDR2 SYDVKM. The CDR3 protein is CASSLGWRAGAQETQYF. CDR3 nucleotides: TGTGCCAGCAGTTTAGGGTGGCGGGCGGGAGCTCAAGAGACCCAGTACTTC.

This clonotype appeared a few times. The rearrangement links TRBV7-3 to TRBJ2-3; D gene unclear. The CDR3 totals 13 residues. Per the germline V gene, CDR1 is SGHTA and CDR2 is FQGTGA. The V end was cut by 3 bases, the J end by 6 bases, with 10 bases between. DNA of the CDR3: TGTGCCAGCAGCTTCGAGAATTCCGATACGCAGTATTTT. This translates into CASSFENSDTQYF.

The table lists this clonotype with many counts. This chain connects TRBV5-1 to TRBJ2-5, with D unresolved. Germline-derived CDR1 and CDR2 are SGHRS and YFSETQ. This CDR3 has 13 residues. Trimming shortened V by 0 bases and J by 5 bases, and 8 bases separated the two germline ends. The CDR3 DNA follows: TGCGCCAGCAGCTTGGATGAAAGGGAGACCCAGTACTTC. Its translation is CASSLDERETQYF.

This chain connects TRBV20-1 to TRBJ1-1; possibly TRBD1 for D (6 bases). The CDR3 length is 13 residues. The ends were cut back, 6 bases at V and 2 bases at J, with 13 bases in the middle. CDR1 and CDR2 (germline): DFQATT, SNEGSKA (reference sequence). CDR3 sequence: CSATGQQNTEAFF. The CDR3 nucleotides read TGCAGTGCGACCGGACAGCAAAACACTGAAGCTTTCTTT.

Details on this clonotype: One base away lies a much larger clone, so this may be a sequencing read error. This sequence joins TRBV4-1 and TRBJ2-7, with TRBD1 identical over 7 bases. V trimming: 1 base; J trimming: 4 bases; junction bases outside the gene matches: 7. Germline CDR1 is MGHRA and CDR2 is YSYEKL. The CDR3 loop spans 15 amino acids. CDR3 sequence reads: CASSQVTGAEYEQYF. The CDR3 DNA follows: TGCGCCAGCAGCCAAGTTACAGGGGCTGAATACGAGCAGTACTTC.

In its sample, this clonotype was seen many times. The chain combines TRBV5-1 with TRBJ2-1; tentative D call: TRBD1 (5 bases). V was clipped by 3 bases and J by 4 bases, with 11 bases between them. The CDR3 has 14 residues. In germline, CDR1 is SGHRS, CDR2 YFSETQ. In nucleotides, the CDR3 is TGCGCCAGCAGCTCTTACTCAGGGTACAATGAGCAGTTCTTC. Its translation: CASSSYSGYNEQFF.

The J gene is TRBJ1-6, the V gene TRBV9; D might be TRBD1 (6 bases). The germline V and J ends were trimmed by 0 bases and 9 bases, with 10 bases remaining between them. The CDR3 is 14 residues long. Germline values: CDR1 SGDLS, CDR2 YYNGEE. The CDR3 sequence is CASSVEQGPSPLHF. The CDR3 DNA is TGTGCCAGCAGCGTAGAACAGGGTCCTTCACCCCTCCACTTT.

The V gene is TRBV29-1, the J gene TRBJ2-2; 7 bases line up with TRBD1. V gave up 3 bases and J gave up 0 bases; unmatched junction bases: 4. Germline CDR1 and CDR2: SQVTM and ANQGSEA. The CDR3 is made up of 15 amino acids. The CDR3 here is CSVDLGQTNTGELFF. CDR3 coding DNA: TGCAGCGTTGACTTGGGACAGACGAACACCGGGGAGCTGTTTTTT.

DNA of the CDR3: TGTGCCAGTAGTGGCAGACTAGCGGGAGGGCTTTCTAAGCAGTTCTTC. As protein: CASSGRLAGGLSKQFF. The chain has TRBV19 and TRBJ2-1; 14 bases map to TRBD2. Looked up from germline, CDR1 is LNHDA and CDR2 is SQIVND (reference sequence). The CDR3 extends over 16 amino acids. Trimming removed 5 bases from V and 11 bases from J; junction bases left unmatched: 11. The variable domain in full, completed from reference TRBV19 and TRBJ2-1, reads DGGITQSPKYLFRKEGQNVTLSCEQNLNHDAMYWYRQDPGQGLRLIYYSQIVNDFQKGDIAEGYSVSREKKESFPLTVTSAQKNPTAFYLCASSGRLAGGLSKQFFGPGTRLTVL.

V gene TRBV3-1 combines with J gene TRBJ1-1, with TRBD1 identical over 9 bases. The J segment lost 11 bases and the V segment lost 0 bases, leaving 4 bases of the junction unmatched. CDR1 LGHDT and CDR2 YNNKEL come from the germline V gene (reference sequence). The CDR3 runs 13 residues. The DNA of the CDR3 is TGTGCCAGCAGCCAAGAGGGGACAGGGAAGGCTTTCTTT. Its protein product is CASSQEGTGKAFF.

As to this clonotype: The junction shows a germline mismatch at one end, possibly a read error. This chain joins TRBV27 and TRBJ1-2, with 8 bases that match TRBD1. Germline loops: CDR1 MNHEY, CDR2 SMNVEV (reference sequence). The CDR3 sequence is 14 residues long. The CDR3 sequence is CAGSWTGTNYGYTF. The CDR3 DNA is TGTGCCGGCAGTTGGACAGGGACTAACTATGGCTACACCTTC.

This clonotype was seen more than once but under ten times. The rearrangement uses TRBV7-6 and TRBJ2-3, with 13 positions matching TRBD2. The CDR3 consists of 19 residues. Trimming cost V 5 bases and J 1 base; bases outside gene matches: 12. Germline V lookup: CDR1 SGHVS, CDR2 FNYEAQ. CDR3: CASSPHTSGGALGTDTQYF. The CDR3 bases are TGTGCCAGCAGCCCCCACACTAGCGGGGGGGCCCTCGGCACAGATACGCAGTATTTT.

This clonotype was detected a few times. The chain uses TRBV25-1 and TRBJ1-2; D unclear. There are 13 residues in the CDR3. Trimming took off 0 bases at V and 5 bases at J, with 7 bases between the two ends. Germline V CDR1 and CDR2: MGHDK, SYGVNS. CDR3 sequence: CASSEYGKYGYTF. The CDR3 DNA follows: TGTGCCAGCAGTGAATACGGGAAGTATGGCTACACCTTC.

This clonotype was seen only a few times. The CDR3 here is CASRETGVHNEQFF. CDR3 DNA: TGTGCCAGCAGAGAGACAGGGGTACACAATGAGCAGTTCTTC. The V gene is TRBV25-1, the J gene TRBJ2-1; TRBD1 matches at 8 bases. With V trimmed by 6 bases and J by 5 bases, 6 bases remained unmatched. This CDR3 has 14 amino acids. Germline lookup yields CDR1 MGHDK and CDR2 SYGVNS.

The chain employs TRBV7-9 and TRBJ2-7; D is possibly TRBD2 (6 bases). The CDR3 is made up of 15 amino acids. Germline-derived CDR1 and CDR2 are SEHNR and FQNEAQ (reference sequence). For the CDR3, the DNA is TGTGCTACATTCCCCATTAGCGGTACCTCCTACGAGCAGTACTTC. It encodes CATFPISGTSYEQYF.

This clonotype has just one count. J is TRBJ1-1 and V is TRBV10-3, with a weak D call TRBD1 (5 bases). The CDR3 consists of 14 residues. Trimming shortened V by 5 bases and J by 1 base, and 11 bases separated the two germline ends. CDR1 is ENHRY, CDR2 SYGVKD, per germline. The CDR3 loop reads CAISQGARNTEAFF. In nucleotides, the CDR3 is TGTGCCATCAGTCAAGGGGCCAGGAACACTGAAGCTTTCTTT.

This clonotype came up a few times. The chain links TRBV4-2 to TRBJ2-1; a weak D match, TRBD2 (6 bases). The CDR3 spans 15 residues. Trimming shortened V by 4 bases and J by 2 bases, and 12 bases separated the two germline ends. Germline CDR1 and CDR2: LGHNA and YNFKEQ. This CDR3 reads CASSRGEATYNEQFF. The CDR3 DNA follows: TGTGCCAGCAGCCGCGGGGAGGCGACCTACAATGAGCAGTTCTTC.